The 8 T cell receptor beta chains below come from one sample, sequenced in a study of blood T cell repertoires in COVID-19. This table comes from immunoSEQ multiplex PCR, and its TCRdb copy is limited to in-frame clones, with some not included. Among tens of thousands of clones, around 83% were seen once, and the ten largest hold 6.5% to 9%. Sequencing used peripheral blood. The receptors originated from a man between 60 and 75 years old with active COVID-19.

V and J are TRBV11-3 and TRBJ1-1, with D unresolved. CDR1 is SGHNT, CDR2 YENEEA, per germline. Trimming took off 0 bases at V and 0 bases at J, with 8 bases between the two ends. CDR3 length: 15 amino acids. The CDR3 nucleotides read TGTGCCAGCAGCTTAGATGGCCAATTGAACACTGAAGCTTTCTTT. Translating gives CASSLDGQLNTEAFF.

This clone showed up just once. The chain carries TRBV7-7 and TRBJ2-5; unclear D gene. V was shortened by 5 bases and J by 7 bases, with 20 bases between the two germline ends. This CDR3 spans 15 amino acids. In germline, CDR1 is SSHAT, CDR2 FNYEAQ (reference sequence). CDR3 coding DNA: TGTGCCAGCAGCCCAGAGGCAGAATCCCTCAGGACCCAGTACTTC. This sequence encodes CASSPEAESLRTQYF.

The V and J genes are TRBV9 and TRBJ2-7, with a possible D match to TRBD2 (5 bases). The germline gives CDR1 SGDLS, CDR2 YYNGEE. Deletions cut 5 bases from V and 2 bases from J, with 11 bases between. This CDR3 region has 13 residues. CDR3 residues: CASSGGNTYEQYF. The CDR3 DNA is TGTGCCAGCAGTGGAGGCAATACCTACGAGCAGTACTTC.

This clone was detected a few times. CDR3 protein: CASSVQTEAFF. The CDR3 nucleotides read TGTGCCAGCAGTGTCCAAACTGAAGCTTTCTTT. The rearrangement links TRBV12-3 or TRBV12-4 to TRBJ1-1; D gene uncertain. The CDR3 runs 11 residues. The ends were cut back, 5 bases at V and 5 bases at J, with 6 bases in the middle.

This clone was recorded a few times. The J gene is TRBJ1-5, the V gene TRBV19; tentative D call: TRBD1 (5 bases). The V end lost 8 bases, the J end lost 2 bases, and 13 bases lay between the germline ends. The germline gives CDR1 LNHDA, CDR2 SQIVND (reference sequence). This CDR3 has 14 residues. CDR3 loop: CASVDSGGNQPQHF. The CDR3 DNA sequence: TGTGCCAGTGTAGACTCGGGGGGCAATCAGCCCCAGCATTTT. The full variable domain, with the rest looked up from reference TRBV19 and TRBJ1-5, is DGGITQSPKYLFRKEGQNVTLSCEQNLNHDAMYWYRQDPGQGLRLIYYSQIVNDFQKGDIAEGYSVSREKKESFPLTVTSAQKNPTAFYLCASVDSGGNQPQHFGDGTRLSIL.

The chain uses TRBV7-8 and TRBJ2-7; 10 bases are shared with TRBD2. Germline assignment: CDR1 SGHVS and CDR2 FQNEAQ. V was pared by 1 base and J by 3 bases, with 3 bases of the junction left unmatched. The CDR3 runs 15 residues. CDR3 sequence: CASSLGLAGLYEQYF. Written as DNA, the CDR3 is TGTGCCAGCAGCTTAGGACTAGCGGGCCTCTACGAGCAGTACTTC.

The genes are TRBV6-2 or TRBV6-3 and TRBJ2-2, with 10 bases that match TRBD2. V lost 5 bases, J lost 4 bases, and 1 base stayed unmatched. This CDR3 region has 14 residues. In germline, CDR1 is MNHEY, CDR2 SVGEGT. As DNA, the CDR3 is TGTGCCAGCAGTAGCGGGAGGGCCACCGGGGAGCTGTTTTTT. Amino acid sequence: CASSSGRATGELFF.

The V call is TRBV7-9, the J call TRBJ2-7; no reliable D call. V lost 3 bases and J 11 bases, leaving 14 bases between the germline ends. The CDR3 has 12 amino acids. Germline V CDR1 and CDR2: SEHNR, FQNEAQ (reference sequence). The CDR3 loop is CASSLGSGWEYF. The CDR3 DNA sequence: TGTGCCAGCAGCTTGGGCTCCGGCTGGGAGTACTTC. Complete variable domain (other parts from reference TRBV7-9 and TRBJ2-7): DTGVSQNPRHKITKRGQNVTFRCDPISEHNRLYWYRQTLGQGPEFLTYFQNEAQLEKSRLLSDRFSAERPKGSFSTLEIQRTEQGDSAMYLCASSLGSGWEYFGPGTRLTVT.